This TCR beta chain was sequenced for a study of blood T cell repertoires in COVID-19. Study-wide context: T cells, B-cell-depleted T cells, or PBMCs supplied cDNA or gDNA.

Germline lookup yields CDR1 SGHVS and CDR2 FQNEAQ. J gave up 3 bases and V 4 bases, and 6 bases lay outside the gene matches. The CDR3 is made up of 15 amino acids. Sequencing used immunoSEQ multiplex PCR; TCRdb keeps in-frame clones, though not all of them. This table holds about 55,000 clones, roughly 85% found once. The sample comprised peripheral blood. This chain uses TRBV7-8 with TRBJ2-1; 7 bases map to TRBD1. This TCR was sampled from a human donor in a cohort sampled during active COVID-19. CDR3 in DNA: TGTGCCAGCAGCTCCGACAGGGACGGCTACAATGAGCAGTTCTTC. Translation gives CASSSDRDGYNEQFF.